The clone carrying this T cell receptor (beta chain) was picked up a small number of times. The target antigen is unknown. Treatment for all HIV-infected participants took place in the United States. Researchers report immunoSEQ v3.0 was run at survey level. Profiling relied on immunoSEQ multiplex PCR, and the TCRdb table lists in-frame clones only, not all of them. The data hold about 16,000 clones, with over 70% observed a single time. The data were taken from a study of long-term antiretroviral therapy in people with HIV. About the research overall: The immediate-ART recommendation dates to 2015, and the earliest samples predate it by about a decade. General study results and limits: Repertoire composition at all time points was dominated by clones that had expanded before ART.

The germline V gene encodes CDR1 MNHNS and CDR2 SASEGT. The CDR3 extends over 17 amino acids. V shed 4 bases and J shed 3 bases, with 18 bases lying between them. This TCR was sampled from a woman in her fifties or sixties with HIV. Source: unsorted PBMCs, taken 1.5 years before starting antiretroviral therapy. This chain links TRBV6-1 with TRBJ2-2; D gene uncertain. CDR3 sequence reads: CASSGHPIDQYTGELFF. The DNA for the CDR3 is TGTGCCAGCAGTGGACATCCTATTGACCAATACACCGGGGAGCTGTTTTTT.